The entry below gives a single T cell receptor beta chain sequence along with its context. The source of the sample is a study of blood T cell repertoires in COVID-19. Whole-study context: There were acute and convalescent COVID-19 samples, and they came from the United States, Italy and Spain. PBMCs, B-cell-depleted T cells, or T cells provided the cDNA or gDNA that made up the material.

The J segment lost 1 base and the V segment lost 2 bases, leaving 1 base of the junction unmatched. This CDR3 spans 16 amino acids. From germline, CDR1 is SGHRS and CDR2 YFSETQ. In the authors' methods: Reference gene primer amplification gave nucleated cell count estimates. Assay: immunoSEQ multiplex PCR; the TCRdb copy retains only in-frame clones and omits some. V and J calls and clone size are as listed in that table; D and trimming were resolved from the DNA. The data hold 7,500 to 8,000 clones, with roughly 83% observed a single time. The sequence was collected from a woman aged 60-70 years with active COVID-19. The source material was peripheral blood. The chain recombines TRBV5-1 with TRBJ2-5, with TRBD2 matching over 14 bases. The CDR3 reads CASSFGLAGGQETQYF. The CDR3 DNA sequence: TGCGCCAGCAGCTTCGGACTAGCGGGGGGCCAAGAGACCCAGTACTTC.